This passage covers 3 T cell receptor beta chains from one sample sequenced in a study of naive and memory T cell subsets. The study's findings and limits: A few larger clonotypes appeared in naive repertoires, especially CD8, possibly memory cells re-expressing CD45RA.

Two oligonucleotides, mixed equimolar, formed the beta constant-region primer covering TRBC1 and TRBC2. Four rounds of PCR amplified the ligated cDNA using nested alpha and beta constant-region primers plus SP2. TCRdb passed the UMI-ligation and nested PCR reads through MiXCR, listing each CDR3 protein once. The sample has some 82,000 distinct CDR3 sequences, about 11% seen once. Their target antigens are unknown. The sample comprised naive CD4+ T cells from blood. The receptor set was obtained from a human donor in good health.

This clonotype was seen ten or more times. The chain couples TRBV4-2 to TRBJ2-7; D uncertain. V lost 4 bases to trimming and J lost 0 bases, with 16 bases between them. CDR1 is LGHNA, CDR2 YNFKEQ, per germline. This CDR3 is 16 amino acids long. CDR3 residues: CASSLDVRKSSYEQYF. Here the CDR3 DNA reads TGTGCCAGCAGCCTCGACGTGCGGAAGAGCTCCTACGAGCAGTACTTC.

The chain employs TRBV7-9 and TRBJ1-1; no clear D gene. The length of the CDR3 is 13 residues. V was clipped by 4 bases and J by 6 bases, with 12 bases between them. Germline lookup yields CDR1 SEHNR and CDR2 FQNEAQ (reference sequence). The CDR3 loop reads CASSSWKAAEAFF. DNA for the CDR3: TGTGCCAGCAGCTCCTGGAAGGCGGCTGAAGCTTTCTTT. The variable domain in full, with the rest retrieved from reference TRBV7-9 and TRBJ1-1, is DTGVSQNPRHKITKRGQNVTFRCDPISEHNRLYWYRQTLGQGPEFLTYFQNEAQLEKSRLLSDRFSAERPKGSFSTLEIQRTEQGDSAMYLCASSSWKAAEAFFGQGTRLTVV.

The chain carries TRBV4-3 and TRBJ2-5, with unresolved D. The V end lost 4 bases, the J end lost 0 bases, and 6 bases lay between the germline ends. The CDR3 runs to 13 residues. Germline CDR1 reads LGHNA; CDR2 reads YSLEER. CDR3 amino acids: CASSPPNQETQYF. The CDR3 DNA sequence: TGCGCCAGCAGCCCCCCGAACCAAGAGACCCAGTACTTC.